This TCR beta chain was recovered during a study of breast tumors, draining lymph nodes, adjacent tissues. TCRdb processed the multiplex PCR reads anew with MiXCR; each CDR3 protein has one entry. The sample comprises approximately 300,000 distinct CDR3 sequences, about 33% of which are singletons, and approximately 1% rests with the top ten. The lymph nodes were axillary draining lymph nodes from breast cancer patients. This CDR3 comprises 13 residues. Germline lookup yields CDR1 DFQATT and CDR2 SNEGSKA (reference sequence). V was trimmed by 3 bases and J by 6 bases, leaving 14 bases between them. V is TRBV20-1 and J is TRBJ1-2; tentatively, D is TRBD1 (5 bases). The clonotype comes from a female donor with breast cancer. Some clones in this sample may be carry-over from other donors' samples. The sequenced sample consisted of axillary lymph node tissue. CDR3 amino acids: CSASSVQADGYTF. CDR3 nucleotides: TGCAGTGCTAGTTCGGTACAGGCCGATGGCTACACCTTC.